The entry below describes one T cell receptor (beta chain). The data were produced by immunoSEQ multiplex PCR, yet TCRdb's version contains in-frame clones alone and is incomplete. The data show roughly 250,000 clones, about four fifths seen once. These data are taken from a study of blood T cell repertoires in COVID-19. Study information: Samples came from the United States, Italy and Spain, spanning acute and convalescent COVID-19.

Everyone who took part was about 18 to 90 years old, and they came from roughly 25 US areas. In assigning cohorts, the study relied on participant-reported clinical history. Exposed enrollees encountered a COVID-19 case at some point within 2 weeks before study entry. The CDR3 spans 16 residues. Germline assignment: CDR1 SGHNT and CDR2 YYREEE (reference sequence). Trimming left V 4 bases short and J 0 bases short, with 14 bases between. The chain combines TRBV5-4 with TRBJ1-3, with a possible D match to TRBD1 (6 bases). The receptor was derived from a woman aged 40 to 50 who had been exposed to COVID-19. The sample comprised PBMCs or T cells enriched from blood (not recorded which). CDR3 in DNA: TGTGCCAGCAGCGATAGAGGGGGGGGCTCTGGAAACACCATATATTTT. Its translation: CASSDRGGGSGNTIYF.